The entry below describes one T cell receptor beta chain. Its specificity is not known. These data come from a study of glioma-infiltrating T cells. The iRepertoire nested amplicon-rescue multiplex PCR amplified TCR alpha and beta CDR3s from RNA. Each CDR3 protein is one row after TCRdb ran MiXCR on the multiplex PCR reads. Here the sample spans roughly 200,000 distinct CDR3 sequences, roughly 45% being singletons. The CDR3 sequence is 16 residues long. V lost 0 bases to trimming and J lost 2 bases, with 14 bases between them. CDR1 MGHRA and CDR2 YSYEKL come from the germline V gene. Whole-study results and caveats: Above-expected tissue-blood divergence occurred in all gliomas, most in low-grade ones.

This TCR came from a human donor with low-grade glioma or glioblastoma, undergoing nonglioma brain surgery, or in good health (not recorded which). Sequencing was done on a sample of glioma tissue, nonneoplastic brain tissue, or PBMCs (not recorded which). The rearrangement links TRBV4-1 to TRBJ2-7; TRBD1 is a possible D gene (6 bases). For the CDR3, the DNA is TGCGCCAGCAGCCAAGATTTGGTACAGGGAACCTACGAGCAGTACTTC. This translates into CASSQDLVQGTYEQYF.